The rows below give T cell receptor beta chains drawn from one sample of a study of blood T cell repertoires in COVID-19. Sequenced by immunoSEQ multiplex PCR; TCRdb stores in-frame clones only, minus some. The profile shows roughly 150,000 clones, approximately 90% of them singletons. The sequenced sample was peripheral blood. The receptors stem from a human donor in a cohort sampled during active COVID-19. Each CDR3 is given with its conserved first and last residue. Rows may omit the clone size; those that give it use once, few, many or a size class.

v_call,clone_size,cdr3_aa
TRBV28,NA,CASSFLRANTEAFF
TRBV4-3,NA,CASSQDRGGTEAFF
TRBV30,NA,CAWSAGNNQPQHF
TRBV5-4,NA,CASSLAGGVAYEQYF
TRBV15,NA,CATSRIQGALSYEQYF
TRBV4-3,NA,CASSQLLAGGLNEQFF
TRBV19,NA,CASSIDGLAGGPSGELFF
TRBV7-6,NA,CASSLGGGSTEAFF
TRBV3-1/TRBV3-2,NA,CASSTGQRPFNEKLFF
TRBV12-3/TRBV12-4,NA,CASSSLGGYEQYF
TRBV7-9,NA,CASSLALGTSGTTYNEQFF
TRBV28,NA,CASSPGHTYYGYTF
TRBV2,NA,CASRPDRNTEAFF
TRBV5-1,NA,CASSLDGTDSYEQYF
TRBV6-6,once,CASSFGTDYEQYF
TRBV9,NA,CASSVVGTSGRNEQFF
TRBV11-3,NA,CASSLDWGPFYEQYF
TRBV5-3,NA,CARSFRGAAYEQYF
TRBV5-1,NA,CASSLSGPQRGEQYF
TRBV28,NA,CASSDDRIQPQHF
TRBV3-1/TRBV3-2,NA,CASSPKRFRGPGANVLTF
TRBV24-1,NA,CATSDPGVRETQYF
TRBV11-2,once,CASSYWAATDTQYF